This TCR beta chain was documented in a study of cytomegalovirus exposure and HLA in healthy donors. The primer mix had 60 Vbeta and 13 Jbeta primers. Data came from immunoSEQ multiplex PCR; TCRdb stores just in-frame clones and leaves some out. The sample gives about 170,000 clones, about four fifths of which show up once; approximately 2.1% is in the top ten. With 7 bases clipped from V and 5 bases from J, the junction kept 8 bases outside the gene matches. The CDR3 length is 15 residues. Looked up from germline, CDR1 is WNHNN and CDR2 is SYGVQD (reference sequence). This chain links TRBV10-1 with TRBJ2-2, with 9 positions matching TRBD2. Material for sequencing was PBMCs. The origin of this receptor is a woman in her 50s in good health and CMV-seronegative. The CDR3 here is CASTSGDPGTGELFF. The DNA for the CDR3 is TGCGCCAGCACTAGCGGGGACCCGGGGACCGGGGAGCTGTTTTTT.